The 21 T cell receptor beta chains reported below all come from one sample, sequenced in a study of cytomegalovirus exposure and HLA in healthy donors. The PCR used 60 Vbeta and 13 Jbeta primers. Profiling relied on immunoSEQ multiplex PCR, and the TCRdb table lists in-frame clones only, not all of them. The data contain some 150,000 clones, 65% to 85% of them singletons. The sample taken for sequencing was PBMCs. The receptors come from a woman aged 25-40 years in good health and CMV-seropositive.

The rearrangement uses TRBV7-3 and TRBJ2-5; 7 bases align to TRBD1. This CDR3 spans 13 amino acids. Germline loops: CDR1 SGHTA, CDR2 FQGTGA. The trim removed 6 bases at V and 3 bases at J, leaving 4 bases unmatched. This CDR3 reads CASSYDREETQYF. As DNA, the CDR3 is TGTGCCAGCAGTTACGACAGGGAAGAGACCCAGTACTTC.

The genes are TRBV18 and TRBJ1-1, with TRBD1 identical over 7 bases. The CDR3 loop spans 13 amino acids. V lost 5 bases, J lost 6 bases, and 6 bases stayed unmatched. The germline V gene encodes CDR1 KGHSH and CDR2 LQKENI. CDR3 bases: TGTGCCAGCTCAATAGGACAGGACTCTGAAGCTTTCTTT. Protein product: CASSIGQDSEAFF.

This chain uses TRBV28 with TRBJ2-5, with 7 positions matching TRBD1. This CDR3 is 13 amino acids long. V lost 4 bases, J lost 2 bases, and 1 base stayed unmatched. Germline values: CDR1 MDHEN, CDR2 SYDVKM. The CDR3 coding sequence is TGTGCCAGCAGTTCGGGACAGCAAGAGACCCAGTACTTC. This gives the protein CASSSGQQETQYF.

The chain couples TRBV5-4 to TRBJ2-5, with 8 positions matching TRBD2. Germline values: CDR1 SGHNT, CDR2 YYREEE (reference sequence). Unmatched junction bases numbered 6, after V lost 4 bases and J lost 4 bases. CDR3 length: 14 residues. Written as DNA, the CDR3 is TGTGCCAGCAGCCCTCGGGGGGGAGGAGAGACCCAGTACTTC. The encoded protein is CASSPRGGGETQYF.

The rearrangement uses TRBV4-1 and TRBJ1-3, with 8 bases matching TRBD1. The V segment lost 2 bases and the J segment 4 bases; nucleotides outside the gene matches: 4. CDR1 MGHRA and CDR2 YSYEKL come from the germline V gene. The CDR3 is 15 residues long. The CDR3 region is CASSQQGAGGNTIYF. For the CDR3, the DNA is TGCGCCAGCAGCCAACAGGGGGCGGGAGGAAACACCATATATTTT.

V is TRBV15 and J is TRBJ2-1; tentative D call: TRBD1 (5 bases). This CDR3 has 13 amino acids. The germline CDR1 and CDR2 sequences are LNHNV and YYDKDF (reference sequence). V lost 3 bases, J lost 5 bases, and 8 bases lay in between. The CDR3 reads CATSRTENNEQFF. DNA of the CDR3: TGTGCCACCAGCAGGACAGAAAACAATGAGCAGTTCTTC.

The rearrangement links TRBV18 to TRBJ1-1; 7 positions agree with TRBD1. Trimming took 3 bases from V and 5 from J; bases not matched to a gene: 9. Germline values: CDR1 KGHSH, CDR2 LQKENI. There are 15 residues in the CDR3. CDR3 in amino acids: CASSPIHRGGTEAFF. CDR3 sequence (DNA): TGTGCCAGCTCACCGATCCACAGGGGAGGAACTGAAGCTTTCTTT.

The chain couples TRBV27 to TRBJ2-5; 9 nucleotides align to TRBD2. The CDR3 covers 14 residues. Per the germline V gene, CDR1 is MNHEY and CDR2 is SMNVEV (reference sequence). Germline trimming cut 0 bases from V and 5 bases from J; bases unmatched to any gene: 1. In DNA, the CDR3 is TGTGCCAGCAGTTTATCGAGCGGGGGGGAGACCCAGTACTTC. Residues: CASSLSSGGETQYF.

The CDR3 loop is CASSVDVTGENTEAFF. CDR3 in DNA: TGTGCCAGCAGCGTAGATGTGACAGGGGAAAACACTGAAGCTTTCTTT. The chain is built from TRBV9 and TRBJ1-1, with 8 bases fitting TRBD1. The CDR3 totals 16 residues. Germline-derived CDR1 and CDR2 are SGDLS and YYNGEE. V lost 0 bases, J lost 2 bases, and 6 bases stayed unmatched.

This chain connects TRBV7-2 to TRBJ1-5; 8 nucleotides line up with TRBD1. The V segment lost 5 bases and the J segment 6 bases; nucleotides outside the gene matches: 3. The CDR3 contains 13 residues. Germline V gene lookup returns CDR1 SGHTA and CDR2 FQGNSA. The CDR3 DNA reads TGTGCCAGCAGCAGACAGGGGTTTCAGCCCCAGCATTTT. Translating it yields CASSRQGFQPQHF.

The chain carries TRBV5-4 and TRBJ1-1, with TRBD1 matching over 8 bases. With V trimmed by 1 base and J by 11 bases, 7 bases remained unmatched. There are 13 residues in the CDR3. Germline lookup yields CDR1 SGHNT and CDR2 YYREEE (reference sequence). The CDR3 DNA sequence: TGTGCCAGCAGCTTGCCGCAGGGGGCTGCCGCTTTCTTT. It yields the protein CASSLPQGAAAFF. The complete variable domain, with remaining parts taken from reference TRBV5-4 and TRBJ1-1, reads ETGVTQSPTHLIKTRGQQVTLRCSSQSGHNTVSWYQQALGQGPQFIFQYYREEENGRGNFPPRFSGLQFPNYSSELNVNALELDDSALYLCASSLPQGAAAFFGQGTRLTVV.

This clone was seen just once. The chain combines TRBV18 with TRBJ1-3; the D is unclear. Trimming stripped 2 bases from V and 0 bases from J, with 8 bases between. Germline-derived CDR1 and CDR2 are KGHSH and LQKENI. The CDR3 totals 15 residues. CDR3 DNA sequence: TGTGCCAGCTCACCATTCGCGGACTCTGGAAACACCATATATTTT. This codes for CASSPFADSGNTIYF. Full variable domain (rest looked up from reference TRBV18 and TRBJ1-3): NAGVMQNPRHLVRRRGQEARLRCSPMKGHSHVYWYRQLPEEGLKFMVYLQKENIIDESGMPKERFSAEFPKEGPSILRIQQVVRGDSAAYFCASSPFADSGNTIYFGEGSWLTVV.

This chain uses TRBV6-5 with TRBJ1-6; 10 bases agree with TRBD1. Unmatched junction bases numbered 5, after V lost 2 bases and J lost 10 bases. The CDR3 runs 15 residues. Per the germline V gene, CDR1 is MNHEY and CDR2 is SVGAGI. For the CDR3, the DNA is TGTGCCAGCAGTTACGACGGGACAGGGGAATCACCCCTCCACTTT. Amino acid sequence: CASSYDGTGESPLHF.

CDR3 in amino acids: CASSLARIGQPEGETQYF. CDR3 in DNA: TGTGCCAGCAGCTTGGCCAGAATTGGACAGCCCGAGGGGGAGACCCAGTACTTC. V is TRBV5-4 and J is TRBJ2-5; possible D gene TRBD1, 6 bases. Germline V gives CDR1 SGHNT, CDR2 YYREEE (reference sequence). This CDR3 comprises 18 residues. V was pared by 0 bases and J by 5 bases, with 23 bases between.

In regard to this clone: One junction end does not reproduce the germline sequence, and a read error may be involved. V gene TRBV7-9 combines with J gene TRBJ1-2; 7 nucleotides agree with TRBD1. The CDR3 is made up of 16 amino acids. Per the germline V gene, CDR1 is SEHNR and CDR2 is FQNEAQ (reference sequence). This chain's CDR3 is CSSSASGTDNMRGYTF. CDR3 nucleotides: TGTTCCAGCAGCGCCTCCGGGACAGACAACATGCGGGGCTACACCTTC.

This chain links TRBV12-5 with TRBJ2-5, with 9 bases fitting TRBD2. The CDR3 totals 16 residues. Germline trimming cut 2 bases from V and 5 bases from J; bases unmatched to any gene: 9. Germline V lookup: CDR1 LGHNT, CDR2 FRNRAP. CDR3 sequence (DNA): TGTGCTAGTGGTTTGACCCAGCGGGGGGATGGGGAGACCCAGTACTTC. Translating it yields CASGLTQRGDGETQYF.

The V gene is TRBV5-1, the J gene TRBJ1-2; D gene uncertain. The CDR3 is made up of 13 amino acids. CDR1 and CDR2 from the germline V gene are SGHRS and YFSETQ. V was cut by 0 bases and J by 5 bases, with 8 bases left in between. CDR3 sequence: CASSLGRGYGYTF. The CDR3 nucleotides read TGCGCCAGCAGCTTGGGTAGAGGATATGGCTACACCTTC.

This rearrangement joins TRBV7-3 to TRBJ2-1; TRBD2 matches at 8 bases. V shed 1 base and J 2 bases; nucleotides not matched to a gene: 7. This CDR3 spans 17 amino acids. Per germline, CDR1 SGHTA and CDR2 FQGTGA. The CDR3 region has the DNA TGTGCCAGCAGCTTAAGGGTCGGGAGGGGGACCTACAATGAGCAGTTCTTC. Protein product: CASSLRVGRGTYNEQFF.

The V and J genes are TRBV7-9 and TRBJ1-4; 7 nucleotides agree with TRBD1. Germline values: CDR1 SEHNR, CDR2 FQNEAQ (reference sequence). V trimming: 3 bases; J trimming: 8 bases; junction bases outside the gene matches: 9. The CDR3 length is 15 residues. CDR3 amino acids: CASSFYRGVQEKLFF. In nucleotides, the CDR3 is TGTGCCAGCAGCTTCTACAGGGGAGTTCAAGAAAAACTGTTTTTT. The full variable domain, with the rest looked up from reference TRBV7-9 and TRBJ1-4, is DTGVSQNPRHKITKRGQNVTFRCDPISEHNRLYWYRQTLGQGPEFLTYFQNEAQLEKSRLLSDRFSAERPKGSFSTLEIQRTEQGDSAMYLCASSFYRGVQEKLFFGSGTQLSVL.

V usage is TRBV15 and J usage is TRBJ1-4; a weak D match, TRBD1 (6 bases). Germline loops: CDR1 LNHNV, CDR2 YYDKDF (reference sequence). The CDR3 is 15 residues long. V gave up 3 bases and J gave up 8 bases, with 16 bases separating them. DNA of the CDR3: TGTGCCACCAGCAGGAGCAGGGGTTTAAACGAAAAACTGTTTTTT. Translated, it gives CATSRSRGLNEKLFF.

V gene TRBV4-1 combines with J gene TRBJ2-7; TRBD1 matches 8 bases. Germline CDR1 MGHRA, CDR2 YSYEKL. Germline trimming cut 3 bases from V and 0 bases from J; bases unmatched to any gene: 4. The CDR3 runs to 15 residues. CDR3 loop: CASSQTDRASYEQYF. The CDR3 DNA follows: TGCGCCAGCAGCCAGACGGACAGGGCCTCCTACGAGCAGTACTTC.